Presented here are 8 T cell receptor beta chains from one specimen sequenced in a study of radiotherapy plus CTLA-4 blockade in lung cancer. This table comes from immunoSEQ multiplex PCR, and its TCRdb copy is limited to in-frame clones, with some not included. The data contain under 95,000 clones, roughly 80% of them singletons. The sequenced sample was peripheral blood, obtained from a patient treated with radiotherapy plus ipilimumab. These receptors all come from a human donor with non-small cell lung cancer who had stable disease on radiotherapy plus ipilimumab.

CDR3 amino acids: CAFVGGTGGPSYGYTF. DNA of the CDR3: TGTGCTTTCGTTGGGGGGACAGGGGGTCCGAGCTATGGCTACACCTTC. The chain combines TRBV30 with TRBJ1-2; 11 bases map to TRBD1. Germline CDR1 GTSNPN, CDR2 SVGIG (reference sequence). This CDR3 has 16 residues.

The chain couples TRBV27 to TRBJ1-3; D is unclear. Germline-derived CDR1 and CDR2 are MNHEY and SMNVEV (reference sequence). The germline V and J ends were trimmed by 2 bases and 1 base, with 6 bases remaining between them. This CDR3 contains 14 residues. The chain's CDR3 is CASSLRGSGNTIYF. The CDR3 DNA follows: TGTGCCAGCAGTTTACGGGGATCTGGAAACACCATATATTTT.

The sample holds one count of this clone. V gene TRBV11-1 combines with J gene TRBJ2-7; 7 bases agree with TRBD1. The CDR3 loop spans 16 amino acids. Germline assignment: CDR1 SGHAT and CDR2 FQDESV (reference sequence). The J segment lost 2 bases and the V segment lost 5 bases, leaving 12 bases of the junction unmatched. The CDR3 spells CASSRRQGGFTYEQYF. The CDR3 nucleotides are TGTGCCAGCAGCCGTAGACAGGGCGGCTTTACCTACGAGCAGTACTTC.

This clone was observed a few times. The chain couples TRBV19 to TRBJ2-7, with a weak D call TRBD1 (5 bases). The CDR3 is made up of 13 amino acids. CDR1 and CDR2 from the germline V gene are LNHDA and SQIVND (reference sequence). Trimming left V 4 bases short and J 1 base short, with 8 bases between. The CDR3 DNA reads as TGTGCCAGTAGTACCCAGGGTTCCTACGAGCAGTACTTC. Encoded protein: CASSTQGSYEQYF.

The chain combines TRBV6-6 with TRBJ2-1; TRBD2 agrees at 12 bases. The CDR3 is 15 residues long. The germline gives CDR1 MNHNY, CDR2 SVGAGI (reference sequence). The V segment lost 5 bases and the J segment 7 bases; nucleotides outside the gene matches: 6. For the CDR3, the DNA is TGTGCCAGCAGTCCCGGACTAGCGGGGCCGAATGAGCAGTTCTTC. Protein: CASSPGLAGPNEQFF.

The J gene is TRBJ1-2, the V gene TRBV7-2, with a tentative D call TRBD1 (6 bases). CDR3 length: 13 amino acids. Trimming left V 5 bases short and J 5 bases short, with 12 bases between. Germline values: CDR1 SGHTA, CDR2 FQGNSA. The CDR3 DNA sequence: TGTGCCAGCAGCCCCGAGGGGGGGTATGGCTACACCTTC. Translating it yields CASSPEGGYGYTF.

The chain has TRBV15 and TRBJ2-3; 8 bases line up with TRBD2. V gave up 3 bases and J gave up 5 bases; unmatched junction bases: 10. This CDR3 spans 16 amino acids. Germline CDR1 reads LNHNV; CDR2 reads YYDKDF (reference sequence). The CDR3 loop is CATSRVGGTRRDTQYF. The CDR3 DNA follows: TGTGCCACCAGCAGGGTCGGTGGGACTAGGAGAGATACGCAGTATTTT.

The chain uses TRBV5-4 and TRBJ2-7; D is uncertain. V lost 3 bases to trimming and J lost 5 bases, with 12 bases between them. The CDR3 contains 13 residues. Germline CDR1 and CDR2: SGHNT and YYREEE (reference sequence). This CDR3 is CASSSSRENEQYF. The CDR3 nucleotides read TGTGCCAGCAGCTCGTCTCGCGAGAACGAGCAGTACTTC.